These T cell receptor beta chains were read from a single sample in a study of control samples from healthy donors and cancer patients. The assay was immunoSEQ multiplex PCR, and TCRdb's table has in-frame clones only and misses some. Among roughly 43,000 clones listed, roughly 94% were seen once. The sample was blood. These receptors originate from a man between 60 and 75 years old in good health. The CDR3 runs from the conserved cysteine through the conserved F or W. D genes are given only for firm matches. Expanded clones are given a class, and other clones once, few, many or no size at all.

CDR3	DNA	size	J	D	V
CASSEEGTAGIEQFF	TGTGCCAGCAGTGAAGAAGGCACAGCGGGGATTGAGCAGTTCTTC	.	TRBJ2-1	TRBD2	TRBV6-1
CASSMLGQKNTEAFF	TGTGCCAGCAGCATGCTAGGACAGAAGAACACTGAAGCTTTCTTT	.	TRBJ1-1	.	TRBV11-2
CASSPSPTYNEQFF	TGTGCCAGCAGTCCTAGCCCTACCTACAATGAGCAGTTCTTC	.	TRBJ2-1	.	TRBV27
CSVEELSIHEQFF	TGCAGCGTTGAAGAATTATCTATCCATGAGCAGTTCTTC	.	TRBJ2-1	.	TRBV29-1
CASSPGTRTSSEKLFF	TGTGCCAGCTCACCCGGGACCAGGACATCCTCGGAAAAACTGTTTTTT	.	TRBJ1-4	.	TRBV18
CASSTTGTGAIFGNQPQHF	TGTGCCAGCAGCACTACCGGGACAGGGGCCATCTTCGGCAATCAGCCCCAGCATTTT	.	TRBJ1-5	TRBD1	TRBV5-8
CASTRSTGENQPQHF	TGTGCCAGCACTCGAAGCACAGGCGAGAATCAGCCCCAGCATTTT	.	TRBJ1-5	.	TRBV6-5
CASSPTAGALTDTQYF	TGTGCCAGCTCACCCACAGCGGGGGCACTCACAGATACGCAGTATTTT	.	TRBJ2-3	TRBD2	TRBV18
CASRTGTGGEKLFF	TGCGCCAGCAGAACCGGGACAGGTGGCGAAAAACTGTTTTTT	.	TRBJ1-4	TRBD1	TRBV5-1
CSVETSGTYEQFF	TGCAGCGTTGAGACTAGCGGGACGTATGAGCAGTTCTTC	.	TRBJ2-1	TRBD2	TRBV29-1
CASTNQGVEETQYF	TGTGCCAGCACCAACCAGGGGGTGGAAGAGACCCAGTACTTC	once	TRBJ2-5	TRBD1	TRBV6-5
CASSTLTSKSEQFF	TGTGCCAGCAGTACCCTGACTAGCAAATCCGAGCAGTTCTTC	once	TRBJ2-1	TRBD2	TRBV6-2/TRBV6-3
CASIQKGAYSPLHF	TGTGCCAGCATACAGAAAGGGGCGTATTCACCCCTCCACTTT	.	TRBJ1-6	.	TRBV6-6
CASSINRGRGNEQFF	TGTGCCAGCAGCATAAATCGGGGCCGGGGCAATGAGCAGTTCTTC	.	TRBJ2-1	.	TRBV27
CASSPSGPSTDTQYF	TGTGCCAGCAGTCCGAGCGGCCCAAGCACAGATACGCAGTATTTT	once	TRBJ2-3	.	TRBV2
CASSHRSGLRVKPGNTIYF	TGTGCCAGCAGCCATAGAAGTGGGCTCCGAGTAAAGCCTGGAAACACCATATATTTT	.	TRBJ1-3	.	TRBV3-1/TRBV3-2
CASSLVQGPEAFF	TGTGCCAGCAGCTTAGTACAGGGACCTGAAGCTTTCTTT	.	TRBJ1-1	.	TRBV7-9
CASSKAVDTFAYEQYF	TGTGCCAGCAGCAAAGCGGTGGACACGTTCGCCTACGAGCAGTACTTC	.	TRBJ2-7	.	TRBV21-1